The clone carrying this T cell receptor (beta chain) was seen at least ten times. Its target is not known. This sample is part of a study of Graves' ophthalmopathy and Graves' hyperthyroidism. Losses at the gene ends were 6 bases for V and 6 bases for J; bases not matched to a gene: 5. This CDR3 is 14 amino acids long. Amplified material comprised TCR beta CDR3 regions derived from RNA transcripts. An initial RT-PCR round employing HTBI primers preceded a second-round multiplex PCR. One entry per CDR3 protein results from TCRdb running MiXCR on the multiplex PCR reads. The sample gives around 340,000 distinct CDR3 sequences, under 20% of which show up once; 9% to 15% is in the top ten. General study points: A 13-signature model separated ophthalmopathy from stable hyperthyroidism, about 91% sensitivity, around 81% specificity.

Sequenced input: peripheral blood. V gene TRBV12-3 or TRBV12-4 combines with J gene TRBJ2-2; TRBD1 agrees at 9 bases. The receptor was isolated from an adult man with Graves' ophthalmopathy. The CDR3: CASRIQGAAGELFF. CDR3 sequence (DNA): TGTGCCAGCAGAATACAGGGGGCCGCCGGGGAGCTGTTTTTT.